A single T cell receptor beta chain is shown here with its context. The sample is drawn from a study of blood T cell repertoires in COVID-19. Study background: COVID-19 samples, acute and convalescent, were from the United States, Italy and Spain.

CDR1 is SGHDT and CDR2 is YYEEEE in the germline V gene. Deletions cut 6 bases from V and 7 bases from J, with 13 bases between. The CDR3 is 13 residues long. As processed by the authors: Amplification of reference gene primers was used by the study to estimate nucleated cell counts. Sequencing was performed with immunoSEQ multiplex PCR; in TCRdb, only in-frame clones are kept and a portion is missing. D and trimming were read from the DNA, whereas the V and J calls and clone size are those reported in that table. The sample lists about 130,000 clones; more than 75% were seen once. Recruited during active infection, patients (from Seattle) were subsequently followed longitudinally.

What was sequenced was peripheral blood. The V and J genes are TRBV5-6 and TRBJ1-4, with a tentative D call TRBD1 (5 bases). The source of this sequence is a woman in her seventies with COVID-19, enrolled during active disease. In nucleotides, the CDR3 is TGTGCCAGCACCCCAGGGCTGGGTGAAAAACTGTTTTTT. Its protein product is CASTPGLGEKLFF.